This record covers a single T cell receptor (beta chain). The antigen is unknown. The record originates from a study of CD8 T cells in ankylosing spondylitis. TCRdb re-called the 5' RACE reads with MiXCR, one entry per CDR3 protein. This table holds roughly 250,000 distinct CDR3 sequences, about 11% found once. Overall study findings and caveats: The study looked at matched synovial fluid samples from ankylosing spondylitis patients. Disease-linked clones were reported to be significantly enriched there. A TCR beta motif made of about eight highly homologous variants seemed typical of ankylosing spondylitis blood. Clones linked to disease, bearing a CD8+ phenotype, were relatively rare in peripheral blood.

The sequence was obtained from a male donor with ankylosing spondylitis or in good health (not recorded which). The source material was blood, either unsorted or a sorted T cell fraction (not recorded which).

CDR3 DNA sequence: TGTGCCAGCAGTTTGCCTAGCAGGGGGACAGCAGATACGCAGTATTTT. Translation gives CASSLPSRGTADTQYF. The gene calls are TRBV27 and TRBJ2-3; 7 bases are a match to TRBD1. Germline-derived CDR1 and CDR2 are MNHEY and SMNVEV (reference sequence). The CDR3 spans 16 residues. V was clipped by 3 bases and J by 4 bases; unmatched bases: 10.